This paragraph reports one T cell receptor beta chain. These data are taken from a study of blood T cell repertoires in COVID-19. CDR1 is SGDLS, CDR2 YYNGEE, per germline. The junction had 8 bases not matched to a gene; V was cut back by 3 bases and J by 8 bases. The CDR3 is made up of 15 amino acids. The data were produced by immunoSEQ multiplex PCR, yet TCRdb's version contains in-frame clones alone and is incomplete. The table includes approximately 130,000 clones, 83% detected once. The sample was PBMCs or T cells enriched from blood (not recorded which). The chain uses TRBV9 and TRBJ1-2, with TRBD1 matching over 12 bases. The receptor's source is a man aged 30-40 years who had recovered from COVID-19. The CDR3 sequence is CASSGRRGTGGGYTF. CDR3 nucleotide sequence: TGTGCCAGCAGCGGCCGTCGTGGGACAGGGGGCGGCTACACCTTC.